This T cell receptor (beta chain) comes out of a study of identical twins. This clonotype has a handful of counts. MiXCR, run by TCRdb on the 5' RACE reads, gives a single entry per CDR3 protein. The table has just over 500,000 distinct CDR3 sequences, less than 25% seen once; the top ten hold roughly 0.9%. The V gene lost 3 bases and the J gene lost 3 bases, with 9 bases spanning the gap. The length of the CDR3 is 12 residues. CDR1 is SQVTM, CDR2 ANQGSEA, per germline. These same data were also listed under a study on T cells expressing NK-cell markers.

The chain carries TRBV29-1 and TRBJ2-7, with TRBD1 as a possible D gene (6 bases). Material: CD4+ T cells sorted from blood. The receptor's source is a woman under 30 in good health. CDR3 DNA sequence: TGCAGCGTTGACGGACAGAACTACGAGCAGTACTTC. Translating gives CSVDGQNYEQYF.